The entry below gives a single T cell receptor beta chain sequence along with its context. This CDR3 comprises 14 residues. V lost 0 bases, J lost 7 bases, and 12 bases lay in between. In germline, CDR1 is LGHDT, CDR2 YNNKEL (reference sequence). These data originate in a study of blood T cell repertoires in COVID-19. Study in general: The United States, Italy and Spain were the sources of the acute and convalescent COVID-19 samples.

TCRdb keeps only in-frame clones here, not all; method: immunoSEQ multiplex PCR. This sample has about 370,000 clones, with around 89% found just once. Participants spanned ages about 18 to 95 years and resided in 20 to 30 US areas. Clinical history reported by participants formed the basis on which cohorts were assigned. For recovered donors of Cohort 3, there were two negative PCRs, clearance, or symptom resolution. This chain connects TRBV3-1 (or the pseudogene TRBV3-2) to TRBJ1-1; tentatively, D is TRBD1 (5 bases). The sequence was obtained from a man between 18 and 29 years old who had recovered from COVID-19. Sequenced material: PBMCs or T cells enriched from blood (not recorded which). Here the CDR3 reads CASSQDDRSYEAFF. The CDR3 bases are TGTGCCAGCAGCCAAGATGACAGATCTTATGAAGCTTTCTTT.